This T cell receptor beta chain stems from a study of T cell repertoires in cytomegalovirus infection. Trimming removed 0 bases from V and 4 bases from J; junction bases left unmatched: 9. Germline V gene sequence: CDR1 MGHRA, CDR2 YSYEKL. This CDR3 region has 17 residues. As to this clonotype: The antigen remains undetermined.

TCRdb re-derived calls from the reads in MiXCR, one entry per CDR3 protein. The table records roughly 570,000 distinct CDR3 sequences, roughly 43% of them present only once. The sequence was obtained from a human donor in good health (CMV status not recorded). Some clones in this sample may be carry-over from other donors' samples. The chain combines TRBV4-1 with TRBJ2-3; 8 nucleotides agree with TRBD2. The material sequenced was cultured PBMCs, taken from culture after CMV antigen stimulation. The CDR3 loop is CASSQEGLAGFADTQYF. The CDR3 coding sequence is TGCGCCAGCAGCCAAGAAGGGCTAGCGGGTTTCGCAGATACGCAGTATTTT.